This entry features one TCR beta chain sequence. What this receptor recognizes is not known. Base qualities are not provided; no much larger clone lies one nucleotide away. Related transplant donors provided blood samples for TCR beta sequencing. Nuclei Lysis Solution was used to extract genomic DNA from fresh or cryopreserved unfractionated peripheral blood mononuclear cells. This entry belongs to a study of T cell clonotyping in hematopoietic cell transplantation (dated by TCRdb to the early 2020s). A note on the overall study: A total of 120 to 150 blood samples were collected in the study from about 40 consecutive transplant recipients and their related donors. Recruitment of patients ran from 2015 to early 2017, and follow-up continued until late 2020 or until death.

The investigation overall reported the following: Overlap with donor repertoires was found for only a small fraction of recipient repertoires, with over 97% found to appear de novo at the given depth. The sample size was limited and the cells went unsorted, which meant the CD4 and CD8 repertoire contributions could not be told apart. After transplant, TCR diversity in recipients dropped, and pathologically expanded clonotypes increased progressively from day 30 to day 180. Donor and pretransplant recipient Inverse Simpson Index values predicted broader posttransplant TCR repertoire diversity.

With the immunoSEQ assay, which is a bias-controlled multiplex PCR relying on V- and J-specific primers, TCR beta CDR3 regions were amplified from genomic DNA. A second PCR step added a proprietary barcode and Illumina adapter sequences to the CDR3 amplicons. An Illumina MiSeq instrument was used for sequencing of the CDR3 libraries. The authors processed their data as follows. Export and quality control were done with immunoSEQ Analyzer 3.0, while downstream analyses used R Bioconductor and Immunarch. Only productive rearrangements in the normalized downsampled data set were used to calculate repertoire metrics. Pathologically expanded clonotypes were defined as those larger than 5 templates in the normalized cohort. Repertoire diversity was measured with the Inverse Simpson Index. To capture all clonotypes, the CMV-specificity analyses were run on the non-normalized data set. Sourced from immuneACCESS, this table was stored by TCRdb with only in-frame sequences that have V and J called. A share of the clones is absent; for the studies checked, an unresolved V gene accounts for under half, and the remainder has no known explanation. Clone size and the V and J calls come from that table; the DNA yielded D and trimming. The sample table lists roughly 42,000 clones, roughly 94% of them with a count of one. The ten biggest clones cover approximately 0.85% of the sample.

The CDR3 holds 17 amino acids from the cysteine to the phenylalanine. Of the read, only the CDR3 DNA is kept; its 51 bases are in frame from base 1. V is trimmed back by 5 bases and J by 2 bases, and the junction contains 9 bases that no gene match accounts for. CDR1 and CDR2, looked up from the germline V gene (reference sequence), are LNHDA and SQIVND. The clonotype originates from a woman between 45 and 60 years old in good health. Some clones in this sample may be carry-over from other donors' samples. The sequenced sample consisted of peripheral blood mononuclear cells. This receptor chain uses TRBV19 and TRBJ2-6; TRBD1 lines up with 7 middle nucleotides. The base sequence is TGTGCCAGTAGTCTCACCGAAACAGGGGCTGGGGCCAACGTCCTGACTTTC. The translation is CASSLTETGAGANVLTF.